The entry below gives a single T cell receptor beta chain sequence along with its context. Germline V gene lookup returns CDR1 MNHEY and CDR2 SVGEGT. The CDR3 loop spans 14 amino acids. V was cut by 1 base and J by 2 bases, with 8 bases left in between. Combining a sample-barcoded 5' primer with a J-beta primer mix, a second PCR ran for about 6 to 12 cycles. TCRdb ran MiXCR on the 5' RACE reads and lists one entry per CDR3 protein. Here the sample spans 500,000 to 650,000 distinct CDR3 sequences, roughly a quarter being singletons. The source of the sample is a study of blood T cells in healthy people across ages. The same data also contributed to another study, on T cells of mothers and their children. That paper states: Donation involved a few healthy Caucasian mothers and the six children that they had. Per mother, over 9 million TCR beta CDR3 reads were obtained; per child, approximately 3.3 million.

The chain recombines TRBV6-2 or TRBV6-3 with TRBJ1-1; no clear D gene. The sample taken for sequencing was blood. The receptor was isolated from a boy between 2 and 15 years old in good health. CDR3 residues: CASSYWHGNTEAFF. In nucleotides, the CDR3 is TGTGCCAGCAGTTACTGGCATGGAAACACTGAAGCTTTCTTT.